This is a list of T cell receptor beta chains from one sample in a study of cytomegalovirus exposure and HLA in healthy donors. Method: immunoSEQ multiplex PCR; TCRdb's copy keeps in-frame clones and lacks some. The sample has some 190,000 clones; 77% are singletons. The sequencing input was PBMCs. Every receptor here comes from a woman aged 25 to 45 in good health and CMV-seropositive. CDR3s include the opening cysteine and the closing phenylalanine or tryptophan. D genes are given only for firm matches. Clone size is not always given. Where it is, it says once, few, many or a class for expanded clones.

d_call	v_call	j_call	clone_size	cdr3_aa	cdr3_nt
.	TRBV6-5	TRBJ1-2	.	CASRYWQGNYGYTF	TGTGCCAGCAGGTACTGGCAGGGGAACTATGGCTACACCTTC
.	TRBV20-1	TRBJ2-3	.	CSCRGKDTQYF	TGCAGTTGCAGAGGGAAGGATACGCAGTATTTT
TRBD1	TRBV7-9	TRBJ1-5	.	CASSFTGGQPQHF	TGTGCCAGCAGCTTTACAGGGGGTCAGCCCCAGCATTTT
.	TRBV19	TRBJ1-6	few	CASRFQGSYNSPLHF	TGTGCCAGTAGATTCCAGGGTTCCTATAATTCACCCCTCCACTTT
.	TRBV4-1	TRBJ2-7	.	CASSQDPGVGEQYF	TGCGCCAGCAGCCAAGATCCGGGAGTCGGCGAGCAGTACTTC
.	TRBV9	TRBJ2-1	.	CASSVDWGSNGEQFF	TGTGCCAGCAGCGTAGATTGGGGCTCGAATGGTGAGCAGTTCTTC
TRBD2	TRBV5-1	TRBJ2-3	.	CASSLGTSGSTDTQYF	TGCGCCAGCAGCTTGGGTACTAGCGGAAGCACAGATACGCAGTATTTT
TRBD1	TRBV9	TRBJ1-2	.	CASSSHSDRVGYTF	TGTGCCAGCAGCTCCCACAGTGACAGGGTGGGCTACACCTTC
.	TRBV7-2	TRBJ2-7	.	CASSLAGRRDEQYF	TGTGCCAGCAGCTTAGCGGGCAGGAGGGACGAGCAGTACTTC
TRBD1	TRBV6-5	TRBJ1-5	few	CASSRTGGNQPQHF	TGTGCCAGCAGTCGTACAGGGGGAAATCAGCCCCAGCATTTT
.	TRBV5-1	TRBJ2-1	.	CASSFSVSSYNEQFF	TGCGCCAGCAGCTTCTCGGTGAGCTCCTACAATGAGCAGTTCTTC
.	TRBV15	TRBJ2-4	.	CATSRPGLAKNIQYF	TGTGCCACCAGCAGGCCGGGATTAGCCAAAAACATTCAGTACTTC
TRBD2	TRBV15	TRBJ2-1	.	CATSSHRTSGLYNEQFF	TGTGCCACCAGCTCGCACCGGACTAGCGGTCTCTACAATGAGCAGTTCTTC
.	TRBV4-2	TRBJ2-7	.	CASSPRQEPYEQYF	TGTGCCAGCAGCCCACGACAGGAGCCCTACGAGCAGTACTTC
TRBD1	TRBV9	TRBJ1-6	.	CASSPSQGNSPLHF	TGTGCCAGCAGCCCCTCACAGGGGAATTCACCCCTCCACTTT
.	TRBV28	TRBJ1-6	few	CASSLRQNWVSPLHF	TGTGCCAGCAGTCTTCGACAAAATTGGGTTTCACCCCTCCACTTT
.	TRBV5-1	TRBJ1-2	few	CASSSTGGSYGYTF	TGCGCCAGCAGCTCGACGGGGGGGTCCTATGGCTACACCTTC
TRBD2	TRBV9	TRBJ2-2	.	CASSALPLAGDEELFF	TGTGCCAGCAGCGCTCTCCCTTTAGCGGGGGACGAGGAGCTGTTTTTT
.	TRBV4-1	TRBJ1-1	.	CASSLTDLQGEAFF	TGCGCCAGCAGCCTCACGGACCTTCAGGGTGAAGCTTTCTTT
TRBD1	TRBV25-1	TRBJ1-6	.	CASSELDHRGDNSPLHF	TGTGCCAGCAGTGAATTAGACCACAGGGGAGATAATTCACCCCTCCACTTT
TRBD2	TRBV19	TRBJ2-1	.	CASSAGLAGATYNEQFF	TGTGCCAGTAGTGCCGGCTTAGCGGGAGCTACCTACAATGAGCAGTTCTTC
TRBD1	TRBV28	TRBJ2-1	.	CASSLGQGRTNEQFF	TGTGCCAGCAGCCTCGGACAGGGTCGGACGAATGAGCAGTTCTTC
TRBD2	TRBV7-9	TRBJ2-1	.	CASIDGTSGSLYNEQFF	TGTGCCAGCATCGATGGCACTAGCGGGAGTTTGTACAATGAGCAGTTCTTC
TRBD1	TRBV27	TRBJ1-2	few	CASRPSGTGFYGYTF	TGTGCCAGCAGACCCTCTGGGACAGGGTTCTATGGCTACACCTTC
.	TRBV27	TRBJ1-1	.	CASSPGAARGMNTEAFF	TGTGCCAGCAGCCCCGGGGCGGCCCGGGGGATGAACACTGAAGCTTTCTTT
TRBD1	TRBV5-6	TRBJ2-7	.	CASSLVPQGGPYEQYF	TGTGCCAGCAGCTTGGTACCACAGGGGGGTCCCTACGAGCAGTACTTC
TRBD1	TRBV2	TRBJ1-2	.	CASRTELGDRRDGYTF	TGTGCCAGCAGGACGGAATTAGGGGACAGACGCGATGGCTACACCTTC
.	TRBV7-9	TRBJ1-6	.	CASSLVGGVGADSPLHF	TGTGCCAGCAGCTTAGTGGGGGGAGTCGGCGCGGATTCACCCCTCCACTTT
TRBD2	TRBV9	TRBJ2-1	.	CASSGLAGVGNEQFF	TGTGCCAGCAGCGGCTTAGCGGGAGTGGGCAATGAGCAGTTCTTC
.	TRBV6-5	TRBJ2-7	.	CASSLPGGSEQYF	TGTGCCAGCAGTTTACCCGGAGGGTCCGAGCAGTACTTC
.	TRBV30	TRBJ1-5	.	CAWSAPDYQPQHF	TGTGCCTGGAGTGCTCCAGATTATCAGCCCCAGCATTTT
.	TRBV7-3	TRBJ2-1	once	CASSATGYNEQFF	TGTGCCAGCAGCGCCACAGGGTACAATGAGCAGTTCTTC
.	TRBV27	TRBJ2-7	few	CASSPLLTGAYEQYF	TGTGCCAGCAGTCCCCTATTGACCGGAGCCTACGAGCAGTACTTC
.	TRBV19	TRBJ1-2	.	CASRPGGMVYGYTF	TGTGCCAGTAGACCCGGGGGGATGGTCTATGGCTACACCTTC
TRBD2	TRBV7-9	TRBJ2-1	once	CASSPLGLAGGRGEQFF	TGTGCCAGCAGCCCCCTAGGACTAGCGGGAGGTCGGGGTGAGCAGTTCTTC
.	TRBV7-6	TRBJ1-1	.	CASSLTGRTEAFF	TGTGCCAGCAGCTTAACAGGGCGCACTGAAGCTTTCTTT
TRBD1	TRBV19	TRBJ1-2	.	CASKEGIQGIYGYTF	TGTGCCAGTAAGGAGGGGATACAGGGGATCTATGGCTACACCTTC
.	TRBV4-2	TRBJ1-2	.	CASSPLGGNYGYTF	TGTGCCAGCAGCCCCCTCGGGGGGAACTATGGCTACACCTTC
.	TRBV4-1	TRBJ1-3	.	CASSHNTGLSGNTIYF	TGCGCCAGCAGCCACAATACAGGTCTCTCTGGAAACACCATATATTTT